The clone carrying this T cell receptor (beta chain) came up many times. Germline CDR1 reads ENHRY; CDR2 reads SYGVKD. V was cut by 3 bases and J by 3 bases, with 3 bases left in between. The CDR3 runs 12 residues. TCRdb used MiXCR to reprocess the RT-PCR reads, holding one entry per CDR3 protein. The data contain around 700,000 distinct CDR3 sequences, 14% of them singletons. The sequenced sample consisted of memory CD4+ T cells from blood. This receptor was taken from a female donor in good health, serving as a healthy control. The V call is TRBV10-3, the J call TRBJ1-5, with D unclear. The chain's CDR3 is CAISDSNQPQHF. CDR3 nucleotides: TGTGCCATCAGTGATTCCAATCAGCCCCAGCATTTT.